Following are 15 T cell receptor beta chains from one sample sequenced in a study of cytomegalovirus exposure and HLA in healthy donors. PCR employed 60 Vbeta and 13 Jbeta primers. The data were produced by immunoSEQ multiplex PCR, yet TCRdb's version contains in-frame clones alone and is incomplete. The data contain around 140,000 clones, 8.9% of them singletons. Sequencing was done on a sample of PBMCs. The receptors here all came from a woman aged 40 to 49 in good health and CMV-seropositive.

The chain recombines TRBV1 with TRBJ2-7; TRBD1 is the table's D call, not checked against the DNA. TRBV1 is recorded as a pseudogene. This CDR3 contains 17 residues. In DNA, the CDR3 is TGCACCAGCAGCCTCCGGGCTACAGGGGGATTGAGGAACGAGCAGTACTTC. This codes for CTSSLRATGGLRNEQYF.

The V call is TRBV5-1, the J call TRBJ2-2; D is perhaps TRBD1 (7 bases). This CDR3 is 16 amino acids long. The germline CDR1 and CDR2 sequences are SGHRS and YFSETQ. With 0 bases removed from V and 5 bases from J, the gap between germline ends came to 14 bases. This CDR3 is CASSLAGGGQTGELFF. The CDR3, as DNA: TGCGCCAGCAGCTTGGCCGGAGGGGGCCAGACCGGGGAGCTGTTTTTT. Full variable domain (remainder filled in from reference TRBV5-1 and TRBJ2-2): KAGVTQTPRYLIKTRGQQVTLSCSPISGHRSVSWYQQTPGQGLQFLFEYFSETQRNKGNFPGRFSGRQFSNSRSEMNVSTLELGDSALYLCASSLAGGGQTGELFFGEGSRLTVL.

V usage is TRBV9 and J usage is TRBJ2-1, with D unresolved. This CDR3 contains 15 residues. V lost 3 bases to trimming and J lost 0 bases, with 10 bases between them. Germline V gives CDR1 SGDLS, CDR2 YYNGEE. Here the CDR3 DNA reads TGTGCCAGCAGCGCTACTGATTTCTCCTACAATGAGCAGTTCTTC. Protein sequence: CASSATDFSYNEQFF.

This clone was observed a few times. The chain joins TRBV6-1 to TRBJ1-1; no reliable D call. Germline lookup yields CDR1 MNHNS and CDR2 SASEGT. This CDR3 region has 14 residues. V shed 5 bases and J shed 0 bases, with 10 bases lying between them. CDR3 sequence: CASSRGLLNTEAFF. CDR3 DNA sequence: TGTGCCAGCAGTCGCGGTCTTTTGAACACTGAAGCTTTCTTT.

This clone appeared a few times. The J gene is TRBJ2-2, the V gene TRBV2; D might be TRBD1 (7 bases). The CDR3 runs 14 residues. Per the germline V gene, CDR1 is SNHLY and CDR2 is FYNNEI. Trimming cost V 5 bases and J 3 bases, with 10 bases left between them. The CDR3 loop is CASSRRGDTGELFF. CDR3 DNA: TGTGCCAGCAGTCGCAGGGGGGACACCGGGGAGCTGTTTTTT.

This clone was observed a few times. CDR3: CASRFGQVYGYTF. CDR3 nucleotide sequence: TGTGCCAGCAGATTCGGACAGGTCTATGGCTACACCTTC. The rearrangement links TRBV5-6 to TRBJ1-2; 7 bases map to TRBD1. V trimming: 5 bases; J trimming: 4 bases; junction bases outside the gene matches: 5. The length of the CDR3 is 13 residues. In germline, CDR1 is SGHDT, CDR2 YYEEEE.

V gene TRBV4-1 combines with J gene TRBJ1-2; D is uncertain. Trimming stripped 2 bases from V and 4 bases from J, with 11 bases between. This CDR3 region has 14 residues. CDR1 and CDR2 (germline): MGHRA, YSYEKL. For the CDR3, the DNA is TGCGCCAGCAGCCAATTACGGGTGCCCTATGGCTACACCTTC. Amino acid sequence: CASSQLRVPYGYTF.

The chain uses TRBV7-2 and TRBJ2-5; the D gene is possibly TRBD2 (5 bases). The CDR3 covers 13 residues. Germline CDR1 SGHTA, CDR2 FQGNSA. Trimming stripped 0 bases from V and 4 bases from J, with 6 bases between. CDR3 in DNA: TGTGCCAGCAGCTTAGCCCGGGGAGAGACCCAGTACTTC. Its protein is CASSLARGETQYF.

This clone turned up a few times. This sequence joins TRBV7-2 and TRBJ2-2, with D hard to call. CDR3 length: 13 residues. The V and J ends lost 5 bases and 3 bases respectively, with 7 bases between them. The germline V gene encodes CDR1 SGHTA and CDR2 FQGNSA. Here the CDR3 reads CASSRRYTGELFF. The CDR3 nucleotides are TGTGCCAGCAGCCGGCGGTACACCGGGGAGCTGTTTTTT.

Only a few counts were recorded for this clone. Other DNA sequences in the sample encode the same CDR3. The chain employs TRBV5-1 and TRBJ1-3; D ambiguous. The CDR3 has 15 amino acids. Trimming shortened V by 2 bases and J by 0 bases, and 9 bases separated the two germline ends. Germline V CDR1 and CDR2: SGHRS, YFSETQ. CDR3 nucleotide sequence: TGCGCCAGCAGCTTCGACGGAGGCTCTGGAAACACCATATATTTT. Its translation is CASSFDGGSGNTIYF.

V gene TRBV6-6 combines with J gene TRBJ2-2; possible D gene TRBD1, 6 bases. The V end lost 5 bases, the J end lost 2 bases, and 15 bases lay between the germline ends. Germline V gives CDR1 MNHNY, CDR2 SVGAGI (reference sequence). The CDR3 runs to 16 residues. The CDR3 DNA reads as TGTGCCAGCAGTCCCCCGGGACAACGAAACACCGGGGAGCTGTTTTTT. The encoded protein is CASSPPGQRNTGELFF.

This clone was detected only a few times. The CDR3, as DNA: TGTGCCAGCAACGGGGGACGGCAGCTAGAGGGCTACACCTTC. It encodes CASNGGRQLEGYTF. The chain links TRBV7-2 to TRBJ1-2, with D perhaps TRBD1 (5 bases). Per the germline V gene, CDR1 is SGHTA and CDR2 is FQGNSA. This CDR3 is 14 amino acids long. Trimming removed 7 bases at V and 8 bases at J, with 20 bases between.

This chain links TRBV7-9 with TRBJ2-2; D may be TRBD1 (5 bases). Trimming removed 2 bases from V and 1 base from J, with 8 bases in between. The CDR3 contains 15 residues. From germline, CDR1 is SEHNR and CDR2 FQNEAQ (reference sequence). Here the CDR3 reads CASSLLRGNTGELFF. The DNA of the CDR3 is TGTGCCAGCAGCTTATTAAGGGGGAACACCGGGGAGCTGTTTTTT.

The rearrangement links TRBV5-6 to TRBJ2-7; no clear D gene. The CDR3 is 14 residues long. V was pared by 4 bases and J by 1 base, with 12 bases between. CDR1 is SGHDT, CDR2 YYEEEE, per germline. DNA for the CDR3: TGTGCCAGCAGCCTCCGTGGGCCTTCCTACGAGCAGTACTTC. Translation gives CASSLRGPSYEQYF.

This clone has a handful of counts. This rearrangement joins TRBV2 to TRBJ1-6; D unresolved. Germline V gives CDR1 SNHLY, CDR2 FYNNEI. V was trimmed by 2 bases and J by 2 bases, leaving 13 bases between them. This CDR3 has 17 amino acids. The CDR3 sequence: CASSERGSSTYNSPLHF. DNA for the CDR3: TGTGCCAGCAGTGAACGTGGGAGTAGTACCTATAATTCACCCCTCCACTTT. Full variable domain (outside the CDR3, taken from reference TRBV2 and TRBJ1-6): EPEVTQTPSHQVTQMGQEVILRCVPISNHLYFYWYRQILGQKVEFLVSFYNNEISEKSEIFDDQFSVERPDGSNFTLKIRSTKLEDSAMYFCASSERGSSTYNSPLHFGNGTRLTVT.